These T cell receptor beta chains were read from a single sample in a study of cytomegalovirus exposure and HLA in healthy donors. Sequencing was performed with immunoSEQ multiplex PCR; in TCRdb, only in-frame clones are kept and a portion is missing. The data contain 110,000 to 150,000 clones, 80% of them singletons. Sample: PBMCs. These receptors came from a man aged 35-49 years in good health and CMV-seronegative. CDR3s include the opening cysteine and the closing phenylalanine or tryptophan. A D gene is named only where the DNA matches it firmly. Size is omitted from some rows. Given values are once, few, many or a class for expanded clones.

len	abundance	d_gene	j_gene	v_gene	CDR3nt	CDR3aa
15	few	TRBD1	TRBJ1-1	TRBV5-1	TGCGCCAGCAGCGGATCCGGGACAGGGCATACTGAAGCTTTCTTT	CASSGSGTGHTEAFF
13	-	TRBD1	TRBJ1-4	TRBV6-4	TGTGCCAGCAGGACAGGGGGTAATGAAAAACTGTTTTTT	CASRTGGNEKLFF
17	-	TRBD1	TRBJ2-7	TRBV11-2	TGTGCCAGCAGCTTACCCCGCATCCGGGACAGGACCTACGAGCAGTACTTC	CASSLPRIRDRTYEQYF
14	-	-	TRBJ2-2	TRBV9	TGTGCCAGCAGCGTAGCTCCCGACACCGGGGAGCTGTTTTTT	CASSVAPDTGELFF
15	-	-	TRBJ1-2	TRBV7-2	TGTGCCAGCAGCTCCCCGGGACGGACTATCTATGGCTACACCTTC	CASSSPGRTIYGYTF
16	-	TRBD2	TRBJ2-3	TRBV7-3	TGTGCCAGCAGCTTCAGGCGGGGGGGCCTTACAGATACGCAGTATTTT	CASSFRRGGLTDTQYF
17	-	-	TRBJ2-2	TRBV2	TGTGCCAGCAGTGAAGCGCTACTAGTCGGGGGCACCGGGGAGCTGTTTTTT	CASSEALLVGGTGELFF
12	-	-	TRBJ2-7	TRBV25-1	TGTGCCAGCAAAGCGGAGACCTACGAGCAGTACTTC	CASKAETYEQYF
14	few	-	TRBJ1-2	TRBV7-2	TGTGCCAGCAGCTTAGAATGGACAGCATTCGGCTACACCTTC	CASSLEWTAFGYTF
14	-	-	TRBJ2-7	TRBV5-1	TGCGCCAGCAGCTTGGCCGAGAACTCCTACGAGCAGTACTTC	CASSLAENSYEQYF
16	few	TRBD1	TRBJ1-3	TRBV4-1	TGCGCCAGCAGCCAACCACAGGGGTTGGCTGGAAACACCATATATTTT	CASSQPQGLAGNTIYF
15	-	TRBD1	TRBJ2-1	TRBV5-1	TGCGCCAGCAGCTTAAGGACAGGGTTCTACAATGAGCAGTTCTTC	CASSLRTGFYNEQFF
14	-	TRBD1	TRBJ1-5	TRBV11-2	TGTGCCAGCAGCTTAGGGACAGGGCCTCAGCCCCAGCATTTT	CASSLGTGPQPQHF
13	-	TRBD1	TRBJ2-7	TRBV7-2	TGTGCCAGCAGCCGGGACAGGATCTACGAGCAGTACTTC	CASSRDRIYEQYF
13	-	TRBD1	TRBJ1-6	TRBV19	TGTGCCAGTAGTATCCAGGGGGATTCACCCCTCCACTTT	CASSIQGDSPLHF
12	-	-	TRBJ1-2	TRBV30	TGTGCCTGGAGCGGGTTCCTCTATGGCTACACCTTC	CAWSGFLYGYTF
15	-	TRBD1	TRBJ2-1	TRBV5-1	TGCGCCAGCAGCCCCGGGACAGGGACTTACAATGAGCAGTTCTTC	CASSPGTGTYNEQFF
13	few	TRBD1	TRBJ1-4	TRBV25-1	TGTGCCAGCAGTAACAGGGGCAGGGAAAAACTGTTTTTT	CASSNRGREKLFF
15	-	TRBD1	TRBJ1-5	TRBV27	TGTGCCAGCAGGTACAGGGGTCTTAGCAATCAGCCCCAGCATTTT	CASRYRGLSNQPQHF
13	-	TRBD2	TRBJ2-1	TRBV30	TGTGCCATTAGCGGGGGGGCCCATAATGAGCAGTTCTTC	CAISGGAHNEQFF
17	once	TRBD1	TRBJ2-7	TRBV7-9	TGTGCCAGCAGCTCCGATCGAGGGACAGGGCCACATTACGAGCAGTACTTC	CASSSDRGTGPHYEQYF
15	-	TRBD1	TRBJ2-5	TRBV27	TGTGCCAGCAAACTATCCGGGACAGTTAAGGAGACCCAGTACTTC	CASKLSGTVKETQYF
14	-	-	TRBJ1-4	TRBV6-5	TGTGCCAGCAGTTATCTCCCCTCTAATGAAAAACTGTTTTTT	CASSYLPSNEKLFF
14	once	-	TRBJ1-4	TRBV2	TGTGCCAGCAGCGCCGGGGGTACCAATGAAAAACTGTTTTTT	CASSAGGTNEKLFF
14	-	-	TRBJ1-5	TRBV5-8	TGTGCCAGCAGCGTGGGTAGGCAGGGTCAGCCCCAGCATTTT	CASSVGRQGQPQHF
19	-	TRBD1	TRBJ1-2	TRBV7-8	TGTGCCAGCAGTAGGTCGATCAGGACAGGAGCCTTCGCTAACTATGGCTACACCTTC	CASSRSIRTGAFANYGYTF
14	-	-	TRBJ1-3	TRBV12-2	TGTGCAAGTCGCTTAGGAGTCAGGGGAAACACCATATATTTT	CASRLGVRGNTIYF
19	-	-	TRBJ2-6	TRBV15	TGTGCCACCAGCGCGACCCTCCTGACAGGAAGCTCTGGGGCCAACGTCCTGACTTTC	CATSATLLTGSSGANVLTF
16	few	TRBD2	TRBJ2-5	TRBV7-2	TGTGCCAGCAGCCGACGCGGGAGCGGGGGGGAGGGGACCCAGTACTTC	CASSRRGSGGEGTQYF
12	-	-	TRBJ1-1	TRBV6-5	TGTGCCAGCAGAGACACCCTGACTGAAGCTTTCTTT	CASRDTLTEAFF
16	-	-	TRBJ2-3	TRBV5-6	TGTGCCAGCAGCCCATCTTATAGGCGGAACACAGATACGCAGTATTTT	CASSPSYRRNTDTQYF
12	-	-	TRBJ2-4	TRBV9	TGTGCCAGCAGCGCCGACTTAGACATTCAGTACTTC	CASSADLDIQYF
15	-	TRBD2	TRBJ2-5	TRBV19	TGTGCCAGTAGTATCCTGCTAGCGGGGTTGGAGACCCAGTACTTC	CASSILLAGLETQYF
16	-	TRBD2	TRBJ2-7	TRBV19	TGTGCCAGTTCTCCGCTCGCGGGGGGTCCAACCTACGAGCAGTACTTC	CASSPLAGGPTYEQYF
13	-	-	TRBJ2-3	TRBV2	TGTGCCAGCAAGGAGTTTGGCACAGATACGCAGTATTTT	CASKEFGTDTQYF
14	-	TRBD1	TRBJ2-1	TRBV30	TGTGCCTGGAATCGCGCAGGGGGCAGCGATGAGCAGTTCTTC	CAWNRAGGSDEQFF
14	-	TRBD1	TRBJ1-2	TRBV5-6	TGTGCCAGCAGCTTGACAGGGGATTACTATGGCTACACCTTC	CASSLTGDYYGYTF
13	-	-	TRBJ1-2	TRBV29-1	TGCAGCGTTGAAAGTTCAGGGGTGGCTGGCTACACCTTC	CSVESSGVAGYTF
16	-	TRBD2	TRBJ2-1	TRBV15	TGTGCCACCAGCAGAGATCCTGGAGGGAGGGGAAATGAGCAGTTCTTC	CATSRDPGGRGNEQFF
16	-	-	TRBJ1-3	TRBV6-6	TGTGCCAGCAACGCCAGGGGCGAGGACTCTGGAAACACCATATATTTT	CASNARGEDSGNTIYF
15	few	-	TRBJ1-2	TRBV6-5	TGTGCCAGCAGTTACTTGGCAGAAAGATCCTATGGCTACACCTTC	CASSYLAERSYGYTF